This TCR beta chain was found in a study of neurological immune-mediated disorders. CDR1 and CDR2 (germline): SEHNR, FQNEAQ (reference sequence). The CDR3 is 13 amino acids. Trimming took off 1 base at V and 5 bases at J, with 9 bases between the two ends. 5'RACE with 10-nucleotide random UMIs generated the cDNA. In every sequencing run, more than 170 million TCR-beta sequences were generated from 15-18 subjects. MiXCR, run by TCRdb on the 5' RACE reads, gives a single entry per CDR3 protein. The data contain 71,000 or so distinct CDR3 sequences, 5% to 5.5% of them singletons. Many counts were recorded for this clonotype.

This chain uses TRBV7-9 with TRBJ2-7; unclear D gene. This clonotype originated in a woman aged 30 to 39 with multiple sclerosis. The specimen sequenced was PBMCs. CDR3 region: CASSLVGPNEQYF. CDR3 DNA: TGTGCCAGCAGCTTAGTAGGCCCTAACGAGCAGTACTTC.